This is a list of T cell receptor beta chains from one sample in a study of response to subunit inactivated influenza vaccine. One entry per CDR3 protein, called by TCRdb with MiXCR from the RT-PCR reads. The profile shows fewer than 350,000 distinct CDR3 sequences, about a fifth of them singletons. The material sequenced was PBMCs from blood, taken about 19 months after vaccination. Source of these receptors: a man aged 45 to 70 who received an inactivated influenza vaccine. Each CDR3 is given with its conserved first and last residue. The order of the fields is D gene, J gene, clone size, V gene, CDR3 protein, CDR3 DNA. A D gene is named only where the DNA matches it firmly. Size values are once, few and many counts, or a class for expanded clones, and some rows have none.

>NA|TRBJ1-4|NA|TRBV2
CASSDSSRRAEKLFF
TGTGCCAGCAGTGATTCCTCGAGGCGGGCTGAAAAACTGTTTTTT
>NA|TRBJ2-3|NA|TRBV6-1
CASRIPGLPQSDTQYF
TGTGCCAGCCGTATCCCCGGACTACCACAATCAGATACGCAGTATTTT
>NA|TRBJ1-4|few|TRBV4-3
CASSQDPGRVGEKLFF
TGCGCCAGCAGCCAAGATCCGGGCAGGGTTGGTGAAAAACTGTTTTTT
>NA|TRBJ1-1|many|TRBV12-3/TRBV12-4
CASSFADNTEAFF
TGTGCCAGCAGTTTTGCTGATAACACTGAAGCTTTCTTT
>TRBD1|TRBJ2-2|few|TRBV9
CASSVSPGTGGTGELFF
TGTGCCAGCAGCGTATCCCCAGGGACAGGGGGCACCGGGGAGCTGTTTTTT
>NA|TRBJ2-2|NA|TRBV29-1
CSVDSNGRTGELFF
TGCAGCGTTGATTCAAACGGTCGCACCGGGGAGCTGTTTTTT
>NA|TRBJ2-3|NA|TRBV4-3
CASSQELIDTQYF
TGCGCCAGCAGCCAAGAACTAATTGATACGCAGTATTTT
>TRBD1|TRBJ1-4|many|TRBV7-8
CASSPRTGTGEKLFF
TGTGCCAGCAGCCCCAGGACAGGGACCGGTGAAAAACTGTTTTTT
>NA|TRBJ1-1|few|TRBV5-1
CASSLGTDHRSTEAFF
TGCGCCAGCAGCTTGGGGACAGATCACCGGAGCACTGAAGCTTTCTTT
>TRBD1|TRBJ1-5|few|TRBV6-5
CASSYSGIQGKNQPQHF
TGTGCCAGCAGTTACTCCGGGATACAGGGGAAAAATCAGCCCCAGCATTTT
>NA|TRBJ1-2|many|TRBV4-1
CASSPRGVGDANYGYTF
TGCGCCAGCAGCCCAAGAGGCGTAGGCGATGCTAACTATGGCTACACCTTC
>TRBD1|TRBJ1-2|NA|TRBV30
CAWSPTGANYGYTF
TGTGCCTGGAGTCCGACAGGGGCTAACTATGGCTACACCTTC
>NA|TRBJ1-4|few|TRBV20-1
CSATGGGAIFF
TGCAGTGCTACCGGGGGAGGGGCGATTTTTTTT
>TRBD1|TRBJ2-3|NA|TRBV4-2
CASSQQGQGTDTQYF
TGTGCCAGCAGCCAACAGGGACAGGGAACAGATACGCAGTATTTT
>NA|TRBJ2-5|few|TRBV11-2
CASSLVMGGETQYF
TGTGCCAGCAGCTTAGTCATGGGCGGCGAGACCCAGTACTTC
>NA|TRBJ2-3|NA|TRBV5-1
CASSRDPDTQYF
TGCGCCAGCAGCAGGGACCCAGATACGCAGTATTTT
>NA|TRBJ1-1|few|TRBV29-1
CSVFDWYMNTEAFF
TGCAGCGTGTTTGACTGGTACATGAACACTGAAGCTTTCTTT
>NA|TRBJ1-1|NA|TRBV3-1
CASSLTPGDTGNPEAFF
TGTGCCAGCAGCTTAACCCCGGGGGACACAGGTAACCCTGAAGCTTTCTTT
>TRBD2|TRBJ2-2|few|TRBV25-1
CASSGSMVAGPTGELFF
TGTGCCAGCAGTGGCTCCATGGTAGCGGGACCCACCGGGGAGCTGTTTTTT
>NA|TRBJ1-1|many|TRBV12-3/TRBV12-4
CASSDLGISGANTEAFF
TGTGCCAGCAGTGACCTCGGAATAAGTGGGGCGAACACTGAAGCTTTCTTT
>TRBD1|TRBJ1-5|few|TRBV20-1
CSAIRDSYSNQPQHF
TGCAGTGCTATCCGGGACAGTTATAGCAATCAGCCCCAGCATTTT
>TRBD1|TRBJ1-5|many|TRBV10-3
CASGQGGNQPQHF
TGTGCCTCCGGACAGGGAGGCAATCAGCCCCAGCATTTT
>TRBD1|TRBJ1-5|NA|TRBV6-2/TRBV6-3
CASNDRVEQPQHF
TGTGCCAGCAACGACAGGGTGGAGCAGCCCCAGCATTTT
>TRBD1|TRBJ2-7|few|TRBV11-2
CASSKGQGAWNSVYEQYF
TGTGCCAGCAGCAAAGGACAGGGGGCGTGGAATTCGGTGTACGAGCAGTACTTC
>TRBD1|TRBJ1-3|NA|TRBV9
CASSTGQGPYSGNTIYF
TGTGCCAGCAGCACCGGACAGGGTCCCTACTCTGGAAACACCATATATTTT
>NA|TRBJ2-6|many|TRBV4-1
CASSQGLAGANVLTF
TGCGCCAGCAGCCAAGGACTGGCTGGGGCCAACGTCCTGACTTTC
>NA|TRBJ2-3|NA|TRBV24-1
CATSDPGLRTPDTQYF
TGTGCCACCAGTGACCCCGGACTCCGTACGCCAGATACGCAGTATTTT
>TRBD1|TRBJ1-6|NA|TRBV6-2/TRBV6-3
CASSLTGQHNSPLHF
TGTGCCAGCAGTTTAACGGGACAGCATAATTCACCCCTCCACTTT
>TRBD1|TRBJ1-6|few|TRBV20-1
CSARERGTANSPLHF
TGCAGTGCTAGAGAGCGTGGGACAGCTAATTCACCCCTCCACTTT
>NA|TRBJ1-6|many|TRBV4-3
CASSQDHRVNSPLHF
TGCGCCAGCAGCCAAGACCACAGGGTGAATTCACCCCTCCACTTT
>TRBD1|TRBJ1-2|many|TRBV29-1
CSVEGDRVPPEYEGYTF
TGCAGCGTTGAAGGGGACAGGGTACCTCCGGAATATGAGGGCTACACCTTC
>NA|TRBJ1-2|NA|TRBV10-3
CAISESMGAEGYTF
TGTGCCATCAGTGAGTCGATGGGGGCTGAGGGCTACACCTTC
>TRBD2|TRBJ2-3|NA|TRBV10-3
CAIRNRLAQSTDTQYF
TGTGCCATCAGGAACCGACTAGCGCAGAGCACAGATACGCAGTATTTT